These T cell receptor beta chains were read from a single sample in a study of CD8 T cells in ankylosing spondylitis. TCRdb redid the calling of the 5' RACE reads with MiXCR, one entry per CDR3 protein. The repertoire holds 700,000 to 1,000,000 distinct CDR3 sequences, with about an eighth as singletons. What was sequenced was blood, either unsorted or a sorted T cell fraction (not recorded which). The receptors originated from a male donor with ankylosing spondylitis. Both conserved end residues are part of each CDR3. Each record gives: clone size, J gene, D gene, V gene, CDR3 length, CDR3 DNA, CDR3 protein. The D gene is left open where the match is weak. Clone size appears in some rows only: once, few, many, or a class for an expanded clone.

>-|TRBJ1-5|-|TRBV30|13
TGTGCCTGGAGCGCAAATAGCAATCAGCCCCAGCATTTT
CAWSANSNQPQHF
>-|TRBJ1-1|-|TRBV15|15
TGTGCCACCAGCAGAGATAGACAGGTGAACACTGAAGCTTTCTTT
CATSRDRQVNTEAFF
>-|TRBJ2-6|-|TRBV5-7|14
TGTGCCAGCAGCCCCGACGTCGTCCGCAACGTCCTGACTTTC
CASSPDVVRNVLTF
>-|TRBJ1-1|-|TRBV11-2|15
TGTGCCAGCAGCTCATCACTAGTAGGGAACACTGAAGCTTTCTTT
CASSSSLVGNTEAFF
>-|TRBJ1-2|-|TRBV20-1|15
TGCAGTGCTGGGAGACGGTCCGCTGCCGCTTATGGCTACACCTTC
CSAGRRSAAAYGYTF
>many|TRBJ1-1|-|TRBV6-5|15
TGTGCCACCCGGGAAGGGGGTCATCGATTCCCTGAAGCTTTCTTT
CATREGGHRFPEAFF
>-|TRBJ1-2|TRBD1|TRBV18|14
TGTGCCAGCTCACGCGGGGACAGCCTCTATGGCTACACCTTC
CASSRGDSLYGYTF
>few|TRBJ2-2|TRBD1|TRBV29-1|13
TGCAGCGTTCTACGACAGGGGACAGGGGAGCTGTTTTTT
CSVLRQGTGELFF
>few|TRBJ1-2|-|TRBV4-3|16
TGCGCCAGCAGCCAAGATCACGGTGGGAATGGCTATGGCTACACCTTC
CASSQDHGGNGYGYTF
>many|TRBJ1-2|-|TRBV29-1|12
TGCAGCGCAACAGGGTCCCTTTCAGGCTACACCTTC
CSATGSLSGYTF
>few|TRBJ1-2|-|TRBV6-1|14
TGTGCCAGTGCCGAGCGACAGGAGGACTATGGCTACACCTTC
CASAERQEDYGYTF
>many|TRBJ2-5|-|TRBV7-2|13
TGTGCCAGCAGCTTATCTAGCTGGGAGACCCAGTACTTC
CASSLSSWETQYF
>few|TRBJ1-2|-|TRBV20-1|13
TGCAGTGCCGATACGGACAGCCACTATGGCTACACCTTC
CSADTDSHYGYTF
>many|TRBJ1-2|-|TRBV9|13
TGTGCCAGCAGACCGTGGGTTCCCTATGGCTACACCTTC
CASRPWVPYGYTF
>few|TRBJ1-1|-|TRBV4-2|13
TGTGCCAGCACGACTCACACGAACACTGAAGCTTTCTTT
CASTTHTNTEAFF
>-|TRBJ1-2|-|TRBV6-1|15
TGTGCCAGCACCCCGGGGGACCGACCAGGCTATGGCTACACCTTC
CASTPGDRPGYGYTF
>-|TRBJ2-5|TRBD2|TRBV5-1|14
TGCGCCAGCAGCTGGAGCGGGGGGCAAGAGACCCAGTACTTC
CASSWSGGQETQYF
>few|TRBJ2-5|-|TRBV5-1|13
TGCGCCAGCCAGGCGGGGTTTCAAGAGACCCAGTACTTC
CASQAGFQETQYF
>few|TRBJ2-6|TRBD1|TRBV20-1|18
TGCAGTGCTAGGGGGCAGGGGGACAGGGCGCCCGGGGCCAACGTCCTGACTTTC
CSARGQGDRAPGANVLTF
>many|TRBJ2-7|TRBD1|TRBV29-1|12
TGCAGCGTTGACAGGGGGCATGGCTCCCAGTACTTC
CSVDRGHGSQYF
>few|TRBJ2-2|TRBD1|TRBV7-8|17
TGTGCCAGCAGCCAACCGACAGGGAGTTCGGACACCGGGGAGCTGTTTTTT
CASSQPTGSSDTGELFF
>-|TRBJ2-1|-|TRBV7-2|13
TGTGCCAGCAGCCCGGGACCTGTCAATGAGCAGTTCTTC
CASSPGPVNEQFF
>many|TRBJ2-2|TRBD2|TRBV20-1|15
TGCAGTGCTAGCGCTCTAGCGGGGAACACCGGGGAGCTGTTTTTT
CSASALAGNTGELFF
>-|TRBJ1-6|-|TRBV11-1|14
TGTGCCAGCAGCTTCAGGCAGCTTTATTCACCCCTCCACTTT
CASSFRQLYSPLHF
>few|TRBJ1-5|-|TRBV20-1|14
TGCAGTGCTAGTGAAGGGACCGGCAATCAGCCCCAGCATTTT
CSASEGTGNQPQHF
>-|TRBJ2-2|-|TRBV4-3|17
TGCGCCAGCAGCCAAGATGAGACAGGTGCGAACACCGGGGAGCTGTTTTTT
CASSQDETGANTGELFF
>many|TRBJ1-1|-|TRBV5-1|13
TGCGCCAGCAGCCCGGGACCGCTCACTGAAGCTTTCTTT
CASSPGPLTEAFF
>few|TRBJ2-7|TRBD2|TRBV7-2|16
TGTGCCAGCAGCTTAGGGGGCGGGGGGCCCTCCTACGAGCAGTACTTC
CASSLGGGGPSYEQYF
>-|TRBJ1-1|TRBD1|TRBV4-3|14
TGCGCCAGCAGTAGACAGGGGGCCCTTTCTGAAGCTTTCTTT
CASSRQGALSEAFF
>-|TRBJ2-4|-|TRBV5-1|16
TGCGCCAGCAGCTTGACTGTCCTCGATGCCAAAAACATTCAGTACTTC
CASSLTVLDAKNIQYF
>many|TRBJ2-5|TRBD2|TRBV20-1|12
TGCAGTGCTAGCCGGGAGGGAGAGACCCAGTACTTC
CSASREGETQYF
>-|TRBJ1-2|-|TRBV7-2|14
TGTGCCAGCAGCCAATCGGGACTAACGGATGGCTACACCTTC
CASSQSGLTDGYTF
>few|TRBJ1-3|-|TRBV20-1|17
TGCAGTGCTAGAGATTCAAGGGCCGTGAGCTCTGGAAACACCATATATTTT
CSARDSRAVSSGNTIYF
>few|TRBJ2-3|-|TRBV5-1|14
TGCGCCAGCAGCTTGTGGCGGCGCACAGATACGCAGTATTTT
CASSLWRRTDTQYF
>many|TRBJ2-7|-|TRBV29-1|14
TGCAGCGTTGAACTAGGACGGCCCTCCTACGAGCAGTACTTC
CSVELGRPSYEQYF
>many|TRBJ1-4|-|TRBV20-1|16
TGCAGTGCTAGAGACGACGGGGATGCAACTAATGAAAAACTGTTTTTT
CSARDDGDATNEKLFF
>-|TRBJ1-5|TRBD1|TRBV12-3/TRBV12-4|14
TGTGCCAGCAGTTTAAGGACAGGAGATCAGCCCCAGCATTTT
CASSLRTGDQPQHF
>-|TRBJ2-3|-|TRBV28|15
TGTGCCAGCAGTTCCGGGTCCTTTCCCCCAGATACGCAGTATTTT
CASSSGSFPPDTQYF
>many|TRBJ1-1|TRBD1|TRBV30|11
TGTGCCTGGGGACAGGGTTGGGCGGCTTTCTTT
CAWGQGWAAFF
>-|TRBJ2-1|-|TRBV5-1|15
TGCGCCAGCAGTGCGACGGACAGCAATTACAATGAGCAGTTCTTC
CASSATDSNYNEQFF
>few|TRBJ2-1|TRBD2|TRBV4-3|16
TGCGCCAGCAGCCAAGATTCAGGTGGAGCGGGATTAGAGCAGTTCTTC
CASSQDSGGAGLEQFF